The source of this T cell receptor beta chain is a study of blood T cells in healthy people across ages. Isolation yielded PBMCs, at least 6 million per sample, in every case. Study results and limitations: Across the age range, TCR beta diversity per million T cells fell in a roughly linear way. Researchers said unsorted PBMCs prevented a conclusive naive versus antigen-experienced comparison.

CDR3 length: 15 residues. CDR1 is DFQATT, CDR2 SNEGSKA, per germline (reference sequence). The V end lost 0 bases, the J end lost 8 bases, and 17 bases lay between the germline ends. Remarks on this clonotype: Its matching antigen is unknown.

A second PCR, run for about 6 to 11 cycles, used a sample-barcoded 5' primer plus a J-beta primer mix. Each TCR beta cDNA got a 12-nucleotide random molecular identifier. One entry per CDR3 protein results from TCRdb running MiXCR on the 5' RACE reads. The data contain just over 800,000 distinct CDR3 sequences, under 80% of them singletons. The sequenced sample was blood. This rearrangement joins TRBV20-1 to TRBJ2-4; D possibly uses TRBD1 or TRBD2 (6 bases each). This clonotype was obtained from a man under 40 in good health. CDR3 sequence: CSARDLGGLGDIQYF. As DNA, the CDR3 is TGCAGTGCTAGAGATCTCGGGGGCCTCGGAGACATTCAGTACTTC.